This entry lists 17 T cell receptor beta chains sequenced from one sample in a study of Graves' ophthalmopathy and Graves' hyperthyroidism. Scientists amplified the TCR beta CDR3 regions from RNA transcripts. First-round RT-PCR used HTBI primers; second-round multiplex PCR followed. TCRdb used MiXCR to reprocess the multiplex PCR reads, holding one entry per CDR3 protein. The sample comprises about 590,000 distinct CDR3 sequences, under 45% of which are singletons, and around 4.6% rests with the top ten. Sample: peripheral blood or thyroid tissue (not recorded which). These receptors came from an adult man with Graves' hyperthyroidism.

V gene TRBV15 combines with J gene TRBJ2-3; the match to TRBD2 covers 10 bases. This CDR3 spans 17 amino acids. Germline V CDR1 and CDR2: LNHNV, YYDKDF (reference sequence). J lost 5 bases, V lost 0 bases, and 8 bases had no gene match. The CDR3 loop is CATSRDSSGSVGDTQYF. As DNA, the CDR3 is TGTGCCACCAGCAGAGATTCTAGCGGGAGTGTTGGAGATACGCAGTATTTT.

The CDR3 here is CASSLRSSGEKLFF. The CDR3 region has the DNA TGTGCCAGCAGCTTGAGGTCATCAGGGGAAAAACTGTTTTTT. The chain joins TRBV5-6 to TRBJ1-4, with a tentative D call TRBD1 (5 bases). Trimming stripped 1 base from V and 8 bases from J, with 12 bases between. Germline CDR1 and CDR2: SGHDT and YYEEEE. The length of the CDR3 is 14 residues.

This clonotype has at least ten counts. The gene calls are TRBV2 and TRBJ1-5; TRBD1 might be the D (5 bases). The germline V gene has CDR1 SNHLY and CDR2 FYNNEI. V was pared by 3 bases and J by 16 bases, with 22 bases between. The CDR3 extends over 14 amino acids. The CDR3 loop is CASSDTRQNLVQHF. CDR3 bases: TGTGCCAGCAGTGATACCCGACAGAATTTGGTACAACATTTT.

This clonotype was seen a handful of times. The chain is built from TRBV9 and TRBJ2-2, with D uncertain. Germline-derived CDR1 and CDR2 are SGDLS and YYNGEE. This CDR3 contains 13 residues. The V and J ends lost 3 bases and 2 bases respectively, with 5 bases between them. This CDR3 reads CASSGPNTGELFF. The CDR3 coding sequence is TGTGCCAGCAGCGGGCCAAACACCGGGGAGCTGTTTTTT. Looking up the rest from reference TRBV9 and TRBJ2-2 gives the full variable domain: DSGVTQTPKHLITATGQRVTLRCSPRSGDLSVYWYQQSLDQGLQFLIQYYNGEERAKGNILERFSAQQFPDLHSELNLSSLELGDSALYFCASSGPNTGELFFGEGSRLTVL.

Turning to this clonotype: Relative to the germline gene, one junction end is altered; a read error may explain this. The chain is built from TRBV30 and TRBJ2-5; no clear D. The DNA matches TRBJ2-7 better at its end, which makes the J call doubtful. CDR3 length: 13 amino acids. Germline assignment: CDR1 GTSNPN and CDR2 SVGIG (reference sequence). DNA of the CDR3: TGTGCCTGCAGTGTAGGAACGGGTTACGAGCAGTACTTC. Translation gives CACSVGTGYEQYF.

This clonotype appeared many times. The gene calls are TRBV7-2 and TRBJ2-7, with D maybe TRBD2 (5 bases). The CDR3 totals 14 residues. Germline CDR1 and CDR2: SGHTA and FQGNSA. V was trimmed by 1 base and J by 0 bases, leaving 7 bases between them. The CDR3 sequence is CASSLGGPSYEQYF. CDR3 DNA sequence: TGTGCCAGCAGCTTAGGAGGGCCCTCCTACGAGCAGTACTTC.

This sequence joins TRBV12-3 or TRBV12-4 and TRBJ2-3; a weak D match, TRBD2 (6 bases). This CDR3 has 14 amino acids. V dropped 3 bases and J dropped 1 base, with 8 bases sitting between them. The CDR3 DNA reads as TGTGCCAGCAGTTTTCCTAGCGGCACAGATACGCAGTATTTT. Protein sequence: CASSFPSGTDTQYF.

V usage is TRBV29-1 and J usage is TRBJ2-3, with D unclear. The germline V gene has CDR1 SQVTM and CDR2 ANQGSEA. Trimming removed 2 bases at V and 6 bases at J, with 3 bases between. The CDR3 is 10 residues long. Written as DNA, the CDR3 is TGCAGCGTTGAAACGGATACGCAGTATTTT. It specifies CSVETDTQYF.

This clonotype has a handful of counts. The chain has TRBV2 and TRBJ2-7; D may be TRBD2 (6 bases). V shed 5 bases and J shed 1 base, with 18 bases lying between them. This CDR3 has 16 residues. Per the germline V gene, CDR1 is SNHLY and CDR2 is FYNNEI. Here the CDR3 DNA reads TGTGCCAGCAGTACCCCCTGGAGGGTGCAGTCCTACGAGCAGTACTTC. It translates to CASSTPWRVQSYEQYF.

This clonotype occurred once. V usage is TRBV25-1 and J usage is TRBJ1-5; 8 bases fit TRBD1. V was pared by 4 bases and J by 3 bases, with 11 bases of the junction left unmatched. Germline V CDR1 and CDR2: MGHDK, SYGVNS. The CDR3 length is 17 residues. The chain's CDR3 is CASSARDRKKSNQPQHF. The CDR3 region has the DNA TGTGCCAGCAGTGCTAGGGACAGGAAGAAATCCAATCAGCCCCAGCATTTT.

This chain joins TRBV7-6 and TRBJ1-2, with a tentative D call TRBD1 (5 bases). This CDR3 is 14 amino acids long. Trimming pared 0 bases from V and 8 bases from J, leaving 13 bases between. From germline, CDR1 is SGHVS and CDR2 FNYEAQ. In DNA, the CDR3 is TGTGCCAGCAGCTTAGCCTCGGGGCTGGGCGGCTACACCTTC. Encoded protein: CASSLASGLGGYTF. Combining the CDR3 with reference TRBV7-6 and TRBJ1-2 gives the whole variable domain GAGVSQSPRYKVTKRGQDVALRCDPISGHVSLYWYRQALGQGPEFLTYFNYEAQQDKSGLPNDRFSAERPEGSISTLTIQRTEQRDSAMYRCASSLASGLGGYTFGSGTRLTVV.

This clonotype was picked up a small number of times. The chain has TRBV7-9 and TRBJ2-3; D unclear. The CDR3 runs 13 residues. Trimming pared 5 bases from V and 2 bases from J, leaving 8 bases between. Germline values: CDR1 SEHNR, CDR2 FQNEAQ (reference sequence). CDR3 residues: CASSLRPTDTQYF. CDR3 in DNA: TGTGCCAGCAGCCTACGGCCCACAGATACGCAGTATTTT.

This clonotype was counted at least ten times. The V gene is TRBV7-9, the J gene TRBJ2-5; maybe TRBD2 (6 bases). CDR1 is SEHNR, CDR2 FQNEAQ, per germline (reference sequence). V lost 0 bases, J lost 5 bases, and 13 bases lay in between. CDR3 length: 15 amino acids. CDR3 amino acids: CASSLAETSVETQYF. CDR3 sequence (DNA): TGTGCCAGCAGCTTAGCGGAGACTAGTGTGGAGACCCAGTACTTC.

This clonotype was picked up many times. The DNA for the CDR3 is TGCAGCGTTGAAGATAGGGTTGGCTACACCTTC. Its protein is CSVEDRVGYTF. The rearrangement joins TRBV29-1 to TRBJ1-2; D not resolved. Per germline, CDR1 SQVTM and CDR2 ANQGSEA. The CDR3 has 11 amino acids. The V and J ends lost 0 bases and 7 bases respectively, with 6 bases between them.

This clonotype was found many times. At one end the junction does not follow the germline gene, possibly because of a read error. The V and J genes are TRBV7-9 and TRBJ1-1; the D is unclear. Germline assignment: CDR1 SEHNR and CDR2 FQNEAQ (reference sequence). This CDR3 contains 13 residues. The CDR3 region is CASSLTENTEAFF. CDR3 bases: TGTGCTAGCAGCTTAACGGAGAACACTGAAGCTTTCTTT. Full variable domain (missing parts from reference TRBV7-9 and TRBJ1-1): DTGVSQNPRHKITKRGQNVTFRCDPISEHNRLYWYRQTLGQGPEFLTYFQNEAQLEKSRLLSDRFSAERPKGSFSTLEIQRTEQGDSAMYLCASSLTENTEAFFGQGTRLTVV.

This sequence joins TRBV5-4 and TRBJ2-3; 11 bases align to TRBD2. The J segment lost 2 bases and the V segment lost 6 bases, leaving 5 bases of the junction unmatched. The CDR3 is 15 amino acids. CDR1 is SGHNT and CDR2 is YYREEE in the germline V gene (reference sequence). DNA of the CDR3: TGTGCCAGCACAAGACTAGCGGGACCCACAGATACGCAGTATTTT. It encodes CASTRLAGPTDTQYF.

For this clonotype: This may be a read error, as it is one base from a much larger clone. The rearrangement links TRBV5-4 to TRBJ2-6; weak D call: TRBD1 (5 bases). CDR3 length equals 16 residues. Germline V gene sequence: CDR1 SGHNT, CDR2 YYREEE (reference sequence). The CDR3 protein is CASSPPRTPGANALTF. The CDR3 DNA sequence: TGTGCCAGCAGCCCCCCAAGGACCCCTGGGGCCAACGCCCTGACTTTC.